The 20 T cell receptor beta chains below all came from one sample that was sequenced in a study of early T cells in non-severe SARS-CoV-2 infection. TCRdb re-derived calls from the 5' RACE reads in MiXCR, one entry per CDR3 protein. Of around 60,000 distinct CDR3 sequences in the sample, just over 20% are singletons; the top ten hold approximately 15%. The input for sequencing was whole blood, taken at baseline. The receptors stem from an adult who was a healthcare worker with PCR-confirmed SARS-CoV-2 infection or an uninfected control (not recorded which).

In DNA form, the CDR3 reads TGTGCCAGCAGTTACTCGATTGGACAGAGTTCCTACAATGAGCAGTTCTTC. Translating gives CASSYSIGQSSYNEQFF. The chain couples TRBV6-2 or TRBV6-3 to TRBJ2-1; a possible D gene is TRBD1 (6 bases). V dropped 0 bases and J dropped 1 base, with 13 bases sitting between them. There are 17 residues in the CDR3. From germline, CDR1 is MNHEY and CDR2 SVGEGT.

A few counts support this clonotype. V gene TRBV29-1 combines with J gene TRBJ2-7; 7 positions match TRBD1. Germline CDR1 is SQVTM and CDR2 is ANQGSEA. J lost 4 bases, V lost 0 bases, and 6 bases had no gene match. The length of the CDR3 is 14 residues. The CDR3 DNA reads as TGCAGCGTTGAAGAGATCGGCAGGGGGTACGAGCAGTACTTC. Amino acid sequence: CSVEEIGRGYEQYF.

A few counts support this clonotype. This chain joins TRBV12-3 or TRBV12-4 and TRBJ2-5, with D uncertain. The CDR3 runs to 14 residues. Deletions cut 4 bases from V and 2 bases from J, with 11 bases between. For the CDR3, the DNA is TGTGCCAGCAGTTCAAGAAGCGATCAAGAGACCCAGTACTTC. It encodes CASSSRSDQETQYF.

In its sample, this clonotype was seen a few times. CDR3 DNA sequence: TGCAGCGTTAAAGGGTTCACCGGGGAGCTGTTTTTT. It specifies CSVKGFTGELFF. V and J are TRBV29-1 and TRBJ2-2, with no clear D. The CDR3 length is 12 residues. V dropped 5 bases and J dropped 4 bases, with 8 bases sitting between them. The germline V gene encodes CDR1 SQVTM and CDR2 ANQGSEA.

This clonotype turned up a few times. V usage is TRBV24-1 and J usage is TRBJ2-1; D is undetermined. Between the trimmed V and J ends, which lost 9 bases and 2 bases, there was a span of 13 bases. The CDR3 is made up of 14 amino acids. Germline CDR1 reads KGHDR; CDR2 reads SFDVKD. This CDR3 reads CATPPLGPYNEQFF. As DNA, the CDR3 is TGTGCCACCCCCCCCTTGGGTCCCTACAATGAGCAGTTCTTC.

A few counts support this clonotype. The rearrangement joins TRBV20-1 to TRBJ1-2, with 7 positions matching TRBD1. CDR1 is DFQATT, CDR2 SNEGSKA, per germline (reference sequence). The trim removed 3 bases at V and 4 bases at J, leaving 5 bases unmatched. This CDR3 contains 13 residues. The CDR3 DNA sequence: TGCAGTGCTAGCGAAGGGGGCGTCTATGGCTACACCTTC. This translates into CSASEGGVYGYTF.

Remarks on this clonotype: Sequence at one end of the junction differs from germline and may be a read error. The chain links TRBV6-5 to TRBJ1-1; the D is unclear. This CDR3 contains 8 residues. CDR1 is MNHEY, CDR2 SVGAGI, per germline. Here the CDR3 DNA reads TGTGCCAGCAGCCCGGGGTGGTTT. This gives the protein CASSPGWF.

CDR3 amino acids: CASSLRGGFSGELFF. DNA for the CDR3: TGTGCCAGCAGCTTAAGGGGTGGTTTCTCCGGGGAGCTGTTTTTT. The chain has TRBV7-8 and TRBJ2-2, with D maybe TRBD1 (5 bases). The CDR3 consists of 15 residues. CDR1 and CDR2 (germline): SGHVS, FQNEAQ. V lost 2 bases and J 6 bases, leaving 13 bases between the germline ends.

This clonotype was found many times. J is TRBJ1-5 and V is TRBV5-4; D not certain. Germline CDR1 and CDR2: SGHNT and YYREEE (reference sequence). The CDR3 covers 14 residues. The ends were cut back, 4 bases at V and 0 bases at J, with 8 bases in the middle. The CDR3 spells CASSDHDSNQPQHF. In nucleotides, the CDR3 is TGTGCCAGCAGCGACCATGATAGCAATCAGCCCCAGCATTTT.

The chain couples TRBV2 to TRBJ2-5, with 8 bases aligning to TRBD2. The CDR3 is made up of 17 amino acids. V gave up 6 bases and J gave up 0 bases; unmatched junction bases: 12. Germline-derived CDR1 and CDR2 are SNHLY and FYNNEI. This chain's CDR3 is CASSPDLERGYQETQYF. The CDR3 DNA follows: TGTGCCAGCAGCCCCGACCTGGAGCGGGGGTACCAAGAGACCCAGTACTTC. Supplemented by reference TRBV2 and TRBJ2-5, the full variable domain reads EPEVTQTPSHQVTQMGQEVILRCVPISNHLYFYWYRQILGQKVEFLVSFYNNEISEKSEIFDDQFSVERPDGSNFTLKIRSTKLEDSAMYFCASSPDLERGYQETQYFGPGTRLLVL.

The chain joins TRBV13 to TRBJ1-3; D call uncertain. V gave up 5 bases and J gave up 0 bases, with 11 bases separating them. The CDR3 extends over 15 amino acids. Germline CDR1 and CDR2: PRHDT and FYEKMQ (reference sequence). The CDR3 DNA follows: TGTGCCAGCAGCCGAGGACCCCTCTCTGGAAACACCATATATTTT. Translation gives CASSRGPLSGNTIYF.

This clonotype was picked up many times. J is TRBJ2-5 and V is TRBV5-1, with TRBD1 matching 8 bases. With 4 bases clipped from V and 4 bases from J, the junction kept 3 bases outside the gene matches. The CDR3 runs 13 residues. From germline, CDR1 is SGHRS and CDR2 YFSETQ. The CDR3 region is CASSRRGLETQYF. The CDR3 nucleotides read TGCGCCAGCAGCCGCAGGGGGCTAGAGACCCAGTACTTC. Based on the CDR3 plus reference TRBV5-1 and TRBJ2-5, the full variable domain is KAGVTQTPRYLIKTRGQQVTLSCSPISGHRSVSWYQQTPGQGLQFLFEYFSETQRNKGNFPGRFSGRQFSNSRSEMNVSTLELGDSALYLCASSRRGLETQYFGPGTRLLVL.

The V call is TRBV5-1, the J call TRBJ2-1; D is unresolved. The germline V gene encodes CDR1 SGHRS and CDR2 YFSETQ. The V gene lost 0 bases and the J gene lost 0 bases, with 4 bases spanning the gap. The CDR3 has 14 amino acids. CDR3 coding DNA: TGCGCCAGCAGCTTGGGGGACTCCTACAATGAGCAGTTCTTC. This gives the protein CASSLGDSYNEQFF.

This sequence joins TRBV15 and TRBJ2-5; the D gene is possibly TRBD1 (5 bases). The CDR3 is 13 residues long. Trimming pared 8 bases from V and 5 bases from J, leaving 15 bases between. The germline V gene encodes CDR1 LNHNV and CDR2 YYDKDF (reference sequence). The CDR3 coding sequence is TGTGCCACCCAGCAGCAGGGAACGGAGACCCAGTACTTC. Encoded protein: CATQQQGTETQYF.

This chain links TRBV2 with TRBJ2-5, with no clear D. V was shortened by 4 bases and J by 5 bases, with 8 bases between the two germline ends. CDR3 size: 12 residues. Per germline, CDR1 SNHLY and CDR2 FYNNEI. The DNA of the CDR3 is TGTGCCAGCAGTGGTCCGGACGAGACCCAGTACTTC. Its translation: CASSGPDETQYF.

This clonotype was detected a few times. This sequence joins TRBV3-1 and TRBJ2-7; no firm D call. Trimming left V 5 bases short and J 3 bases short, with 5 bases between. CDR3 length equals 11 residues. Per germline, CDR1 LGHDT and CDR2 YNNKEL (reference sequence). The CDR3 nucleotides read TGTGCCAGCAGCACAAACTACGAGCAGTACTTC. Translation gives CASSTNYEQYF.

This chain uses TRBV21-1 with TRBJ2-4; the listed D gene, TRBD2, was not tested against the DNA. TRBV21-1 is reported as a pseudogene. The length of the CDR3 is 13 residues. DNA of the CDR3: TGTGCCAGCATAAGAGGGCGCAAAAACATTCAGTACTTC. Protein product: CASIRGRKNIQYF.

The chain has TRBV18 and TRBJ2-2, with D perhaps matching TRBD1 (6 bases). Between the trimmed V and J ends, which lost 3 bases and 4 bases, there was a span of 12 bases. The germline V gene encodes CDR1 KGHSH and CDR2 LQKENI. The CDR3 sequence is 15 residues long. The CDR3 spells CASSPRTAVTGELFF. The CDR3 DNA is TGTGCCAGCTCACCTAGGACAGCCGTCACCGGGGAGCTGTTTTTT.

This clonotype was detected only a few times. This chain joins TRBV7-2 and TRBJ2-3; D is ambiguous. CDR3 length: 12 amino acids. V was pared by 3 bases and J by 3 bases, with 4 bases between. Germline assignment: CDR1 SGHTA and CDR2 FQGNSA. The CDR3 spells CASSFGTDTQYF. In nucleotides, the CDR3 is TGTGCCAGCAGCTTCGGGACAGATACGCAGTATTTT.

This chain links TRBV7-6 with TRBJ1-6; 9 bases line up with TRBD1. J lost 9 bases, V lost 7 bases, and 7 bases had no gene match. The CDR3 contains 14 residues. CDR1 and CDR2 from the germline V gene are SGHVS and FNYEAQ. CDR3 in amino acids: CASKPGQGGSPLHF. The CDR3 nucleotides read TGTGCCAGCAAACCGGGACAGGGAGGTTCACCCCTCCACTTT.